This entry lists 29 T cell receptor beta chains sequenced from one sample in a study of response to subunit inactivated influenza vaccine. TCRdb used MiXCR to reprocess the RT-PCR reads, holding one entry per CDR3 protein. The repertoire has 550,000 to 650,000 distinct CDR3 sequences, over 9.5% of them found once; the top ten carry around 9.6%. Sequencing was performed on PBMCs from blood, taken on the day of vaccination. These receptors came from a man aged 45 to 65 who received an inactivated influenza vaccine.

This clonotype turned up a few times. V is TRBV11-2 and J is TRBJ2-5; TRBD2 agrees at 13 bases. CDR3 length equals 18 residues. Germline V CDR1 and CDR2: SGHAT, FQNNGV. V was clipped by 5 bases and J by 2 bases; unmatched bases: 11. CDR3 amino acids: CASSQNSGLAGPQETQYF. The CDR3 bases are TGTGCCAGCAGCCAAAACTCGGGACTAGCGGGGCCACAAGAGACCCAGTACTTC.

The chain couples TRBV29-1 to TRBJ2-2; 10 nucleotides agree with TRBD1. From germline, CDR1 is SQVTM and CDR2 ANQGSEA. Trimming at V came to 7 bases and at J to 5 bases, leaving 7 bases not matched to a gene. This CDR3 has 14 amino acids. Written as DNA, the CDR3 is TGCAGCGCTCAGACAGGGGGCAATACCGGGGAGCTGTTTTTT. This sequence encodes CSAQTGGNTGELFF.

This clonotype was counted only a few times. CDR3 DNA sequence: TGTGCCAGCAGATCGGGACTAGCGGGATACAATGAGCAGTTCTTC. This encodes CASRSGLAGYNEQFF. The V gene is TRBV28, the J gene TRBJ2-1, with 13 positions matching TRBD2. CDR3 size: 15 residues. The germline gives CDR1 MDHEN, CDR2 SYDVKM. Trimming removed 6 bases from V and 4 bases from J; junction bases left unmatched: 3.

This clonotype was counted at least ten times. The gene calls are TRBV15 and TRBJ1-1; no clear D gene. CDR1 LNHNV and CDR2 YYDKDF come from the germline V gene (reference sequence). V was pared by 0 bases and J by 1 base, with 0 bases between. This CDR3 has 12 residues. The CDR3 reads CATSRENTEAFF. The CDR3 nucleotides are TGTGCCACCAGCAGAGAGAACACTGAAGCTTTCTTT. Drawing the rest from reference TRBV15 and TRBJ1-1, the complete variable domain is DAMVIQNPRYQVTQFGKPVTLSCSQTLNHNVMYWYQQKSSQAPKLLFHYYDKDFNNEADTPDNFQSRRPNTSFCFLDIRSPGLGDTAMYLCATSRENTEAFFGQGTRLTVV.

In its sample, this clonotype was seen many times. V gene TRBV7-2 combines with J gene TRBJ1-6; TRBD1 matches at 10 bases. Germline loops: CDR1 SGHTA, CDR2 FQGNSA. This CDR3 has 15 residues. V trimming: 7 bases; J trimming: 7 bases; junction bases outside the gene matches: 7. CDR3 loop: CASNLPGQGNSPLHF. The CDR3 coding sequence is TGTGCCAGCAACCTACCGGGACAGGGGAATTCACCCCTCCACTTT.

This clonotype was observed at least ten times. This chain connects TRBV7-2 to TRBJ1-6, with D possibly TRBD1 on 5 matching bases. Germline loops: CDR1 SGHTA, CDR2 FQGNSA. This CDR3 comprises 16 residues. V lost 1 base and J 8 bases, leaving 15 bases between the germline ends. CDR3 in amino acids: CASSLDTRAVDSPLHF. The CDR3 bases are TGTGCCAGCAGCTTAGATACCAGGGCAGTTGATTCACCCCTCCACTTT.

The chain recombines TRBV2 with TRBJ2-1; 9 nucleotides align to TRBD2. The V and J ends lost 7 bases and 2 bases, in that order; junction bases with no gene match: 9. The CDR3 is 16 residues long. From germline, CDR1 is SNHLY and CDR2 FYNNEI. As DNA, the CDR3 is TGTGCCAGCAAATCGGTCCGCGGGGGGGCCTACAATGAGCAGTTCTTC. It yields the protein CASKSVRGGAYNEQFF.

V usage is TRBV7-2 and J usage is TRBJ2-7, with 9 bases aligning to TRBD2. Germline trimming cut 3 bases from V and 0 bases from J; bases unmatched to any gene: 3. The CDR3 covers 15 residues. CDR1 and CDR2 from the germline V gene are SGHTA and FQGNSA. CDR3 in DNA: TGTGCCAGCAGCTTTAGGACTAGCGACTCCTACGAGCAGTACTTC. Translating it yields CASSFRTSDSYEQYF.

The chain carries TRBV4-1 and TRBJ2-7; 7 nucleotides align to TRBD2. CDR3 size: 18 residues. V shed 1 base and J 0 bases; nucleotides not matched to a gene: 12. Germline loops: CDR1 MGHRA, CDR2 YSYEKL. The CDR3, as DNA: TGCGCCAGCAGCCAAGTCATAGGGAGGGACTACCTCTCCTACGAGCAGTACTTC. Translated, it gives CASSQVIGRDYLSYEQYF.

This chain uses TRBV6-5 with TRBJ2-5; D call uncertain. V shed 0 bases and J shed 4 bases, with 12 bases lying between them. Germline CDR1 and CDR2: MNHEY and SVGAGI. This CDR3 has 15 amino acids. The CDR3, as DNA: TGTGCCAGCAGTTACTCGAGGCTAGGGCGAGAGACCCAGTACTTC. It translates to CASSYSRLGRETQYF.

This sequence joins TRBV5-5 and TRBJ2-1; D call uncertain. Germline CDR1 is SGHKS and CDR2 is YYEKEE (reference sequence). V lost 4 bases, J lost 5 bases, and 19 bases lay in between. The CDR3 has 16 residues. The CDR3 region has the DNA TGTGCCAGCAGCGCCCTTCACCGGGCAGGAAACAATGAGCAGTTCTTC. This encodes CASSALHRAGNNEQFF.

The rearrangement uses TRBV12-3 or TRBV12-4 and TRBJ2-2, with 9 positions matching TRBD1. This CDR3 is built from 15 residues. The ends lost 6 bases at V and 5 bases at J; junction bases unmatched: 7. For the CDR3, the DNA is TGTGCCAGCAGCAATAACAGGGGGCAAACCGGGGAGCTGTTTTTT. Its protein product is CASSNNRGQTGELFF.

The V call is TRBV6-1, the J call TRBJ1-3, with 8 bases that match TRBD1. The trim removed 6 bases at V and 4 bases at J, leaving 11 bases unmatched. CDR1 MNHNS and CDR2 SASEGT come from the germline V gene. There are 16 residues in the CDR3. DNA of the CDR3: TGTGCCAGCAGCCGCTCCCGGACAGGGAAGGGAAACACCATATATTTT. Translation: CASSRSRTGKGNTIYF.

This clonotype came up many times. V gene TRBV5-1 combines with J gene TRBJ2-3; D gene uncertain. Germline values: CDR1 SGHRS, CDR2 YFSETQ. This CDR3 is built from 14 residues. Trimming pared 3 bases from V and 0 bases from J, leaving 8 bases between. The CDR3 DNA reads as TGCGCCAGCAGCTGGACCGACAGCACAGATACGCAGTATTTT. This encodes CASSWTDSTDTQYF.

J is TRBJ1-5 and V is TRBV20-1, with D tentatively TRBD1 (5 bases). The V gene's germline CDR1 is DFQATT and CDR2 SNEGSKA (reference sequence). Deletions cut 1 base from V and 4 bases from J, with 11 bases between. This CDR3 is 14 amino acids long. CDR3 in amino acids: CSARGVWGNQPQHF. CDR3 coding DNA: TGCAGTGCTAGAGGGGTTTGGGGGAATCAGCCCCAGCATTTT.

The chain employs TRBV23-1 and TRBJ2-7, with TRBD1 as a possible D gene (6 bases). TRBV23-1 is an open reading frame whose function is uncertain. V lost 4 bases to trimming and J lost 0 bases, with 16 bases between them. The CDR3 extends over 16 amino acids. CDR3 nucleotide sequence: TGCGCCAGCAGTCTTCCCGGGACATTCAGCTCCTACGAGCAGTACTTC. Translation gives CASSLPGTFSSYEQYF.

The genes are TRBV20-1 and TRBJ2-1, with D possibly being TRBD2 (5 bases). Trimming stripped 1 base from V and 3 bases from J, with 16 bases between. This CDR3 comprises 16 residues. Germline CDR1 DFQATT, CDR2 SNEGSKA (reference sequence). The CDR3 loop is CSARVKGLALYNEQFF. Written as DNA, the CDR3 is TGCAGTGCTAGAGTTAAAGGCCTAGCCCTCTACAATGAGCAGTTCTTC.

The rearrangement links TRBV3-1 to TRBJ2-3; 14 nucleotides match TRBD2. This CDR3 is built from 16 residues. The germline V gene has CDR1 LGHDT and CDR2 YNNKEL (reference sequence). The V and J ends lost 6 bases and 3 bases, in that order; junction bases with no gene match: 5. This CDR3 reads CASRTSGGALTDTQYF. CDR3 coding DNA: TGTGCCAGCAGGACTAGCGGGGGGGCCTTGACAGATACGCAGTATTTT.

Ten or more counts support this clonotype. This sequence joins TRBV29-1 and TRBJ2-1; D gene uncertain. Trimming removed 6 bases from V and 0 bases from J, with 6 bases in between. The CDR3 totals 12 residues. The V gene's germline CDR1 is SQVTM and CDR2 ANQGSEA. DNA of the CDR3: TGCAGCGTGATGCGCTCCTACAATGAGCAGTTCTTC. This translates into CSVMRSYNEQFF.

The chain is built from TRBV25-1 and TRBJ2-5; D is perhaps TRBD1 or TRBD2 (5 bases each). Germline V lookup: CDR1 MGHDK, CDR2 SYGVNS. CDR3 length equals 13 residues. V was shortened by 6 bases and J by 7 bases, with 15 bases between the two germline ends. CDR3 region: CASSMGDRGTQYF. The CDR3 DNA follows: TGTGCCAGCAGCATGGGGGACCGAGGGACCCAGTACTTC.

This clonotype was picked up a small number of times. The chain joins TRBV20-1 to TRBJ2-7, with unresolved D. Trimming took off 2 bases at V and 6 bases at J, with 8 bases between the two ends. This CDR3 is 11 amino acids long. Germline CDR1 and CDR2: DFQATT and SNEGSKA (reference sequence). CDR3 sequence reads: CSARRKFEQYF. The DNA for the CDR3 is TGCAGTGCTAGAAGAAAGTTCGAGCAGTACTTC.

The CDR3 loop is CASSQADRGAFSGEQFF. CDR3 nucleotide sequence: TGTGCCAGCAGCCAAGCTGACAGGGGGGCCTTTTCTGGTGAGCAGTTCTTC. The chain employs TRBV4-2 and TRBJ2-1, with TRBD1 matching over 9 bases. Germline CDR1 LGHNA, CDR2 YNFKEQ. This CDR3 contains 17 residues. The junction had 13 bases not matched to a gene; V was cut back by 1 base and J by 9 bases.

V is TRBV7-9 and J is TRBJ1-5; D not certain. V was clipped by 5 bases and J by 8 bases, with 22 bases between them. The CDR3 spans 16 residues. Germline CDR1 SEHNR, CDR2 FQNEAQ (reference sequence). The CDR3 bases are TGTGCCAGCAGCCGTGGCGAGGGAGTGGTCGCCAAGCCCCAGCATTTT. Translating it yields CASSRGEGVVAKPQHF.

CDR3 sequence: CASSSHPGTGSEAFF. CDR3 DNA sequence: TGTGCCAGCAGCTCCCACCCCGGGACAGGATCAGAAGCTTTCTTT. This rearrangement joins TRBV7-2 to TRBJ1-1; 8 bases agree with TRBD1. The CDR3 is 15 residues long. In germline, CDR1 is SGHTA, CDR2 FQGNSA. V lost 4 bases and J lost 8; bases outside the gene matches: 12. Full variable domain (missing parts from reference TRBV7-2 and TRBJ1-1): GAGVSQSPSNKVTEKGKDVELRCDPISGHTALYWYRQSLGQGLEFLIYFQGNSAPDKSGLPSDRFSAERTGGSVSTLTIQRTQQEDSAVYLCASSSHPGTGSEAFFGQGTRLTVV.

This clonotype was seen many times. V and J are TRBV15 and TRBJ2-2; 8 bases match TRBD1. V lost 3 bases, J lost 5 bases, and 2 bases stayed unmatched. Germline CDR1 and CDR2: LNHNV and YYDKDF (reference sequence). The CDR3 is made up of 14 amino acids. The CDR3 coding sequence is TGTGCCACCAGCAGGGACAGGGTAACCGGGGAGCTGTTTTTT. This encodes CATSRDRVTGELFF.

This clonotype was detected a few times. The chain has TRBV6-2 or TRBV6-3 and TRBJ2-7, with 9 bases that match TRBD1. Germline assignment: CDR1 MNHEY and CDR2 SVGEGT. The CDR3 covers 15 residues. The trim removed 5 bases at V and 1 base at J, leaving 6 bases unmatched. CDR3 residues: CASSGGTGTSYEQYF. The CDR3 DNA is TGTGCCAGCAGTGGCGGGACAGGGACGTCCTACGAGCAGTACTTC.

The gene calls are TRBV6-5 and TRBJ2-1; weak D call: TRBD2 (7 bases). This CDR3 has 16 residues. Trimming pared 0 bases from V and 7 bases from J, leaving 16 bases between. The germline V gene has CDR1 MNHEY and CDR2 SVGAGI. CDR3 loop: CASSYSNGGPRNEQFF. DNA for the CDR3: TGTGCCAGCAGTTACTCGAACGGGGGGCCTCGGAATGAGCAGTTCTTC.

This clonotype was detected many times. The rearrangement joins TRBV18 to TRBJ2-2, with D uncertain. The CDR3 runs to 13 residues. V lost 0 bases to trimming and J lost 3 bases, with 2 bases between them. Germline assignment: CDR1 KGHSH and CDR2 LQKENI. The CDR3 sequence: CASSPPHTGELFF. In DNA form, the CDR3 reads TGTGCCAGCTCACCACCACACACCGGGGAGCTGTTTTTT.

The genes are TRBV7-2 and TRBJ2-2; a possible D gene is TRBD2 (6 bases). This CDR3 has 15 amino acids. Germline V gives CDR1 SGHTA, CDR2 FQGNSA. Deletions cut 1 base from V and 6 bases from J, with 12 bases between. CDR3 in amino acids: CASSLDGGGAGELFF. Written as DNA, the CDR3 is TGTGCCAGCAGCTTAGACGGAGGCGGGGCCGGGGAGCTGTTTTTT.